The rows below give T cell receptor beta chains drawn from one sample of a study of blood T cell repertoires in COVID-19. Profiling relied on immunoSEQ multiplex PCR, and the TCRdb table lists in-frame clones only, not all of them. The sample lists more than 250,000 clones, 65% to 85% occurring once. The sequencing input was peripheral blood. The receptors shown here come from a woman between 45 and 65 years old with acute or convalescent COVID-19. The CDR3 runs from the conserved cysteine through the conserved F or W. The D gene is left open where the match is weak. Expanded clones are given a class, and other clones once, few, many or no size at all.

. | . | TRBJ1-2 | TRBV18 | CASSPDGLGGGYTF | TGTGCCAGCTCCCCCGACGGCCTAGGCGGTGGCTACACCTTC
. | . | TRBJ1-5 | TRBV6-5 | CASSFNQPQHF | TGTGCCAGCAGCTTCAATCAGCCCCAGCATTTT
. | . | TRBJ1-1 | TRBV2 | CASTQGRNTEAFF | TGTGCCAGCACGCAGGGGCGCAACACTGAAGCTTTCTTT
. | TRBD1 | TRBJ2-2 | TRBV27 | CASSRQGAGTTRELFF | TGTGCCAGCAGCAGACAGGGGGCAGGTACGACCAGGGAGCTGTTTTTT
. | . | TRBJ1-1 | TRBV6-2/TRBV6-3 | CASSYPGGPKVAEAFF | TGTGCCAGCAGTTACCCCGGGGGGCCTAAGGTGGCTGAAGCTTTCTTT
. | TRBD2 | TRBJ2-5 | TRBV11-3 | CASSNPGLAGGQETQYF | TGTGCCAGCAGCAATCCCGGACTAGCGGGGGGGCAGGAGACCCAGTACTTC
. | . | TRBJ1-2 | TRBV6-5 | CAIKSGNYGYTF | TGTGCCATCAAGTCGGGGAACTATGGCTACACCTTC
. | . | TRBJ2-4 | TRBV13 | CASAVAKNIQYF | TGTGCCAGCGCAGTAGCCAAAAACATTCAGTACTTC
few | . | TRBJ2-5 | TRBV2 | CATSPNPGGETQYF | TGTGCCACCTCCCCCAATCCCGGAGGCGAGACCCAGTACTTC
. | . | TRBJ1-1 | TRBV21-1 | CASTPGRTGGEAFF | TGTGCCAGCACTCCTGGAAGGACAGGGGGAGAAGCTTTCTTT
once | . | TRBJ1-1 | TRBV25-1 | CASSEFGLTNTEAFF | TGTGCCAGCAGTGAATTTGGGCTTACGAACACTGAAGCTTTCTTT
. | TRBD1 | TRBJ1-1 | TRBV18 | CASSRGQGDTEAFF | TGTGCCAGCTCACGGGGACAGGGGGACACTGAAGCTTTCTTT
. | TRBD2 | TRBJ2-1 | TRBV30 | CAWSILAGGEQFF | TGTGCCTGGAGTATACTAGCGGGAGGTGAGCAGTTCTTC
. | TRBD2 | TRBJ2-1 | TRBV29-1 | CSVRTSGSTYNEQFF | TGCAGCGTAAGGACTAGCGGGAGCACCTACAATGAGCAGTTCTTC
few | TRBD2 | TRBJ2-7 | TRBV5-1 | CASSLAAGVNEQYF | TGCGCCAGCAGCTTGGCGGCGGGGGTAAACGAGCAGTACTTC
. | . | TRBJ2-2 | TRBV2 | CASRRRGPTGELFF | TGTGCCAGCAGGAGGAGGGGGCCCACCGGGGAGCTGTTTTTT
. | TRBD2 | TRBJ2-2 | TRBV18 | CASSQHGTSGTTVMGELFF | TGTGCCAGCTCCCAGCATGGGACTAGCGGGACCACCGTGATGGGGGAGCTGTTTTTT
. | . | TRBJ2-1 | TRBV5-1 | CASSLSGDSYNEQFF | TGCGCCAGCAGCTTGTCGGGGGACTCCTACAATGAGCAGTTCTTC
. | . | TRBJ2-5 | TRBV13 | CASSIRYQETQYF | TGTGCCAGCAGCATACGGTACCAAGAGACCCAGTACTTC
. | TRBD1 | TRBJ1-5 | TRBV2 | CASSEGPGQGAHQPQHF | TGTGCCAGCAGCGAGGGACCGGGACAGGGGGCCCATCAGCCCCAGCATTTT
. | TRBD2 | TRBJ2-1 | TRBV5-5 | CASSPGTSGRLDEQFF | TGTGCCAGCAGCCCTGGGACTAGCGGGAGGCTCGATGAGCAGTTCTTC
. | TRBD1 | TRBJ1-2 | TRBV10-3 | CAITRTGAYGYTF | TGTGCCATCACTCGGACAGGCGCTTATGGCTACACCTTC
. | TRBD1 | TRBJ1-5 | TRBV25-1 | CASSRQGGNQPQHF | TGTGCCAGCAGCCGACAGGGAGGCAATCAGCCCCAGCATTTT
. | TRBD2 | TRBJ2-1 | TRBV12-5 | CASGLRSTGGPHNEQFF | TGTGCTAGTGGTTTGCGTTCAACGGGAGGGCCCCACAATGAGCAGTTCTTC
. | . | TRBJ1-2 | TRBV21-1 | CASSKSTYRRYGYTF | TGTGCCAGCAGCAAATCAACGTACAGACGCTATGGCTACACCTTC
. | TRBD1 | TRBJ2-7 | TRBV19 | CASSIPGQGIYEQYF | TGTGCCAGTAGTATTCCGGGACAGGGCATCTACGAGCAGTACTTC
few | . | TRBJ2-2 | TRBV6-2/TRBV6-3 | CASSYEGTNTGELFF | TGTGCCAGCAGTTACGAGGGGACTAACACCGGGGAGCTGTTTTTT
few | TRBD1 | TRBJ2-7 | TRBV6-2/TRBV6-3 | CASSYPRQGVYEQYF | TGTGCCAGCAGTTACCCCCGGCAGGGGGTCTACGAGCAGTACTTC
. | TRBD1 | TRBJ1-6 | TRBV5-1 | CASSHLDRDSPLHF | TGCGCCAGCAGCCACTTGGACAGGGATTCACCCCTCCACTTT
. | . | TRBJ1-6 | TRBV6-5 | CASLSGSSYNSPLHF | TGTGCCAGCCTCTCGGGGAGCTCCTATAATTCACCCCTCCACTTT
. | . | TRBJ1-5 | TRBV9 | CASSVAGTNQPQHF | TGTGCCAGCAGCGTAGCGGGGACTAATCAGCCCCAGCATTTT
. | . | TRBJ1-2 | TRBV2 | CASSEPGVRANYGYTF | TGTGCCAGCAGTGAACCGGGAGTAAGGGCTAACTATGGCTACACCTTC
. | . | TRBJ2-3 | TRBV2 | CASIPYTGDTQYF | TGTGCCAGCATCCCCTACACGGGAGATACGCAGTATTTT
. | . | TRBJ1-3 | TRBV19 | CASKGRVFGSGNTIYF | TGTGCCAGTAAAGGGAGAGTTTTCGGGTCTGGAAACACCATATATTTT
. | . | TRBJ1-2 | TRBV5-1 | CASSYEEGYTF | TGCGCCAGCAGCTACGAGGAAGGCTACACCTTC
few | . | TRBJ2-3 | TRBV5-1 | CASSLIPEDGTDTQYF | TGCGCCAGCAGCTTGATACCAGAAGATGGCACAGATACGCAGTATTTT
. | . | TRBJ2-1 | TRBV5-4 | CASSLEGEGNEQFF | TGTGCCAGCAGCTTGGAGGGGGAAGGGAATGAGCAGTTCTTC
. | TRBD2 | TRBJ2-5 | TRBV3-1/TRBV3-2 | CASSPRGVSETQYF | TGTGCCAGCAGCCCACGGGGGGTTAGCGAGACCCAGTACTTC
. | . | TRBJ1-4 | TRBV24-1 | CATTRQVNEKLFF | TGTGCCACCACACGGCAGGTGAATGAAAAACTGTTTTTT
. | . | TRBJ2-6 | TRBV18 | CASSPTSGANVLTF | TGTGCCAGCTCCCCTACCTCTGGGGCCAACGTCCTGACTTTC